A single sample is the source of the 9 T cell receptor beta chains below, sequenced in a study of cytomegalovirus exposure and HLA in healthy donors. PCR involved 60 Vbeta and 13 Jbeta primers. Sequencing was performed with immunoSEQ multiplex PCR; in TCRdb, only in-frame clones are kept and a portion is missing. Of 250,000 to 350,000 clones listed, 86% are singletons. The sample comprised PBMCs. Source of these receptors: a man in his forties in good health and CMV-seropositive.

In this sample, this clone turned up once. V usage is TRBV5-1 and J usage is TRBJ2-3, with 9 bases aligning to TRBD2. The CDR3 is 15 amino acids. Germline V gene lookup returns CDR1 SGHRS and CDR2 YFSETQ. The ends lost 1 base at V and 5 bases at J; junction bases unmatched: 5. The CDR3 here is CASSLMAGGQDTQYF. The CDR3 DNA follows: TGCGCCAGCAGCTTGATGGCGGGAGGGCAAGATACGCAGTATTTT.

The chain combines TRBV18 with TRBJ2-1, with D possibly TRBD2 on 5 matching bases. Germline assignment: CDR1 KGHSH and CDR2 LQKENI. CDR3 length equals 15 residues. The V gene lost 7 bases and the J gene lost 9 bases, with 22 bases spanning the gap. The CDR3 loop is CASFSGLSLRSEQFF. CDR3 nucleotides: TGTGCCAGCTTTTCAGGACTCTCCCTCCGAAGTGAGCAGTTCTTC.

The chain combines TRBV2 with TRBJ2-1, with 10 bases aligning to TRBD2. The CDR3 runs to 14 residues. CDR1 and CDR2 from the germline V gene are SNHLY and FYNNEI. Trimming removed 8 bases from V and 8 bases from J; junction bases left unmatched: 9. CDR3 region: CASCLAGVFDEQFF. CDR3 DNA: TGTGCCAGCTGCCTAGCGGGAGTTTTTGATGAGCAGTTCTTC.

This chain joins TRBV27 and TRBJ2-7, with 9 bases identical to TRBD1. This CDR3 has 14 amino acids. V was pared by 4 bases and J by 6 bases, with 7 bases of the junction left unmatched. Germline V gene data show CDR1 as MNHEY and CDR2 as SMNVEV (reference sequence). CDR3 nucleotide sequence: TGTGCCAGCAGTTCAGGGACAGGGATTAGCGAGCAGTACTTC. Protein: CASSSGTGISEQYF.

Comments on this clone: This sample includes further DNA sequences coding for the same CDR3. CDR3 nucleotides: TGTGCCAGCAGTTTCGGACAGGGCACCTACGAGCAGTACTTC. Encoded protein: CASSFGQGTYEQYF. V is TRBV27 and J is TRBJ2-7; 8 bases are a match to TRBD1. CDR1 is MNHEY and CDR2 is SMNVEV in the germline V gene (reference sequence). There are 14 residues in the CDR3. The ends lost 3 bases at V and 2 bases at J; junction bases unmatched: 3.

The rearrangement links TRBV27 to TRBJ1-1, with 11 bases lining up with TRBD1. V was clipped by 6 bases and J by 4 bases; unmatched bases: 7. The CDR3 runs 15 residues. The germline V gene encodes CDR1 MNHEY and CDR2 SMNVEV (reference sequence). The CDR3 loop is CASRPMGTGGTEAFF. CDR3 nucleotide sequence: TGTGCCAGCAGACCAATGGGGACAGGGGGCACTGAAGCTTTCTTT.

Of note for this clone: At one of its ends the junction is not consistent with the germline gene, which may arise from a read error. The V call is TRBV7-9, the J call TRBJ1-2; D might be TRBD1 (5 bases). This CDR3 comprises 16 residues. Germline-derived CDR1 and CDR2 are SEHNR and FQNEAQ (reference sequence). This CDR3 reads CSSSAYGHDAYYGYTF. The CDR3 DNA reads TGTTCCAGCAGCGCATACGGACACGATGCTTACTATGGCTACACCTTC.

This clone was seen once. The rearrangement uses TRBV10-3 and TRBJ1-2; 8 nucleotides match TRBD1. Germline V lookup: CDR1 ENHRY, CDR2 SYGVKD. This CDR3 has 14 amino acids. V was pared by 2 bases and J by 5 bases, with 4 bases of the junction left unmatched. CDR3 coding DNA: TGTGCCATCAGTGAGGGACAGGGCCGGTATGGCTACACCTTC. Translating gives CAISEGQGRYGYTF.

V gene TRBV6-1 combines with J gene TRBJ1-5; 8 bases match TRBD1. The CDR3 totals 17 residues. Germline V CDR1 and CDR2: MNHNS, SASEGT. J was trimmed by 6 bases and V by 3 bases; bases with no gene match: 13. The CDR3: CASSEDPNRGSFQPQHF. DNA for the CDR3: TGTGCCAGCAGTGAGGATCCTAACAGGGGGTCTTTTCAGCCCCAGCATTTT.